Detailed here is one T cell receptor beta chain. The data derive from a study of control samples from healthy donors and cancer patients. CDR1 and CDR2 from the germline V gene are SNHLY and FYNNEI. This CDR3 is 14 amino acids long. V lost 4 bases and J 1 base, leaving 11 bases between the germline ends. Assay: immunoSEQ multiplex PCR; the TCRdb copy retains only in-frame clones and omits some. The table shows about 410,000 clones, with over 75% occurring only once. Sequences were obtained from PBMCs. The gene calls are TRBV2 and TRBJ2-7; weak D call: TRBD1 (6 bases). This clonotype was sampled from a man aged 35-49 years with head and neck cancer. CDR3 in amino acids: CASSVEQGSYEQYF. For the CDR3, the DNA is TGTGCCAGCAGTGTGGAGCAGGGGTCCTACGAGCAGTACTTC.